This TCR beta chain was sequenced in a study of T cell responses to AZD1222 COVID-19 vaccine. V was trimmed by 2 bases and J by 6 bases, leaving 17 bases between them. The germline gives CDR1 MNHEY, CDR2 SVGAGI. This CDR3 spans 15 amino acids. Libraries were prepared by immunoSEQ multiplex PCR; TCRdb keeps only in-frame clonotypes and omits some of them. In the table there are about 150,000 clones, over 70% of which are singletons. Sequencing was performed on peripheral blood, taken 28 days after the second AZD1222 dose. This TCR came from an adult who received the AZD1222 COVID-19 vaccine. The rearrangement links TRBV6-5 to TRBJ2-7, with a weak D call TRBD1 (6 bases). The CDR3 sequence is CASSYLAGDRGEQYF. In DNA form, the CDR3 reads TGTGCCAGCAGTTACCTAGCAGGGGACCGAGGCGAGCAGTACTTC.